The following is a T cell receptor (beta chain) sequence with its context. What it binds is unknown. Exclusion applied to patients with autoimmune disease history or systemic immunosuppression. Sampling times: baseline, cycle 4 day 1, cycle 7 day 1. The source of the sample is a study of OX40 agonist ivuxolimab in advanced cancers. Study context: Partial response was recorded in three patients: one hepatocellular carcinoma and two cutaneous melanoma cases.

Assay used: immunoSEQ multiplex PCR; TCRdb lists only in-frame clones, some missing. In the table there are 60,000 to 80,000 clones, about 90% of which are singletons. Trimming removed 7 bases at V and 5 bases at J, with 11 bases between. Germline lookup yields CDR1 SGHTA and CDR2 FQGNSA. The length of the CDR3 is 13 residues. Overall study findings and caveats: Partial responders at 0.1-3.0 mg/kg showed near-lowest clonal expansion.

The chain couples TRBV7-2 to TRBJ2-2; maybe TRBD1 (6 bases). The receptor was derived from an adult with an advanced solid tumor such as melanoma, head and neck, liver or kidney cancer. This specimen consisted of CD4+ or CD8+ T cells sorted from blood, obtained in a trial of the OX40 agonist ivuxolimab. This chain's CDR3 is CASNSDSTGELFF. As DNA, the CDR3 is TGTGCCAGCAACTCGGACAGTACCGGGGAGCTGTTTTTT.